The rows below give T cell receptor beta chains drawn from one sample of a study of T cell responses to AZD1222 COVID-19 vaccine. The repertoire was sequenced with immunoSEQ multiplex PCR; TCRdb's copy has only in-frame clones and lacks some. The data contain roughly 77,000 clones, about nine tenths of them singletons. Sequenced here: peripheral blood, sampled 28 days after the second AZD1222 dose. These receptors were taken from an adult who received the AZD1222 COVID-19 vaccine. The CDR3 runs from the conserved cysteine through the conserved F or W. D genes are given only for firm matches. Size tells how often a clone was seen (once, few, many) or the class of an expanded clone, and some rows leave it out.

CDR3nt: TGTGCCAGCAGCTTTTCCGGGACAGGGCGGAACGAGCAGTACTTC; CDR3aa: CASSFSGTGRNEQYF; j_gene: TRBJ2-7; abundance: NA; v_gene: TRBV7-9; d_gene: TRBD1
CDR3nt: TGTGCCAGCCAGCCTGGGGGAGAGACCCAGTACTTC; CDR3aa: CASQPGGETQYF; j_gene: TRBJ2-5; abundance: NA; v_gene: TRBV3-1/TRBV3-2; d_gene: NA
CDR3nt: TGTGCCAGGCCGGGCCCCTCCTACGAGCAGTACTTC; CDR3aa: CARPGPSYEQYF; j_gene: TRBJ2-7; abundance: NA; v_gene: TRBV6-8; d_gene: NA
CDR3nt: TGTGCCAGCAGCTTTACAGGGGACATGTCGGCTGAAGCTTTCTTT; CDR3aa: CASSFTGDMSAEAFF; j_gene: TRBJ1-1; abundance: NA; v_gene: TRBV5-4; d_gene: TRBD1
CDR3nt: TGCGCCAGCAGCTTCTTGATACAGGGGCCTCTTAACACCGGGGAGCTGTTTTTT; CDR3aa: CASSFLIQGPLNTGELFF; j_gene: TRBJ2-2; abundance: NA; v_gene: TRBV5-1; d_gene: TRBD1
CDR3nt: TGTGCCAGCAGAGGGTACGAGCAGTACTTC; CDR3aa: CASRGYEQYF; j_gene: TRBJ2-7; abundance: NA; v_gene: TRBV6-1; d_gene: NA
CDR3nt: TGCAGCGGACGGGGGGAAGAGACCCAGTACTTC; CDR3aa: CSGRGEETQYF; j_gene: TRBJ2-5; abundance: NA; v_gene: TRBV29-1; d_gene: TRBD2
CDR3nt: TGTGCCAGCAGTTTAAGGGATTACTCACCCCTCCACTTT; CDR3aa: CASSLRDYSPLHF; j_gene: TRBJ1-6; abundance: NA; v_gene: TRBV27; d_gene: NA
CDR3nt: TGTGCCAGCAGTTTAAAAGATGGCTACACCTTC; CDR3aa: CASSLKDGYTF; j_gene: TRBJ1-2; abundance: NA; v_gene: TRBV12-3/TRBV12-4; d_gene: NA
CDR3nt: TGCAGTGCTAGCCAGCTTTACGAGCAGTACTTC; CDR3aa: CSASQLYEQYF; j_gene: TRBJ2-7; abundance: NA; v_gene: TRBV20-1; d_gene: NA
CDR3nt: TGTGCCAGCAGTTTAAATAGTGTACAGCCCCAGCATTTT; CDR3aa: CASSLNSVQPQHF; j_gene: TRBJ1-5; abundance: NA; v_gene: TRBV12-3/TRBV12-4; d_gene: NA
CDR3nt: TGTGCCAGCAGCTTAAGTAGCAGCCCAAAGAACACTGAAGCTTTCTTT; CDR3aa: CASSLSSSPKNTEAFF; j_gene: TRBJ1-1; abundance: once; v_gene: TRBV7-3; d_gene: NA
CDR3nt: TGTGCCAGCAGTTCACTCCCGAATGAGCAGTTCTTC; CDR3aa: CASSSLPNEQFF; j_gene: TRBJ2-1; abundance: once; v_gene: TRBV27; d_gene: NA
CDR3nt: TGTGCCTGGAGTGCTACCAATTTGGGAAACACCATATATTTT; CDR3aa: CAWSATNLGNTIYF; j_gene: TRBJ1-3; abundance: NA; v_gene: TRBV30; d_gene: NA
CDR3nt: TGTGCCAGCGCGGCCGGGACAGGGGGCGGTACTGAAGCTTTCTTT; CDR3aa: CASAAGTGGGTEAFF; j_gene: TRBJ1-1; abundance: NA; v_gene: TRBV3-1/TRBV3-2; d_gene: TRBD1
CDR3nt: TGTGCCAGACAAAGCTCCTATAATTCACCCCTCCACTTT; CDR3aa: CARQSSYNSPLHF; j_gene: TRBJ1-6; abundance: NA; v_gene: TRBV2; d_gene: NA